This T cell receptor (beta chain) was recovered during a study of low-dose radiotherapy and immunotherapy resistance in tumors. Study as a whole: Every two weeks patients got nivolumab 240 mg flat dose, plus ipilimumab 1 mg/kg every six weeks, intravenously. One day prior to radiation and immunotherapy, intravenous cyclophosphamide at 200 mg/m2 was given, repeated every two weeks.

Germline lookup yields CDR1 SNHLY and CDR2 FYNNEI. The CDR3 sequence is 12 residues long. V was cut by 8 bases and J by 5 bases, with 11 bases left in between. Primers used for first-strand cDNA, a TRAV- and TRBV-specific set, covered both alpha and beta chains. The authors amplified TCRs for 20 PCR cycles with a constant-region primer and a V-primer adapter. Each CDR3 protein gets one entry after TCRdb re-called the reads with MiXCR. The sample carries roughly 60,000 distinct CDR3 sequences, less than 25% recorded once. At least ten counts were recorded for this clonotype. Time point in this sample: before trial treatment. Donors received nivolumab, ipilimumab, aspirin, low-dose cyclophosphamide and low-dose radiotherapy.

The input for sequencing was PBMCs, taken before treatment. This chain joins TRBV2 and TRBJ2-3; D remains ambiguous. The TCR was taken from a male donor with prostate cancer. CDR3 nucleotides: TGTGCCAGCTATAGGTGGGGAGATACGCAGTATTTT. It yields the protein CASYRWGDTQYF.